These 10 T cell receptor beta chains originate from one sample sequenced in a study of long-term antiretroviral therapy in people with HIV. Sequencing used immunoSEQ v3.0 at survey level. Assay: immunoSEQ multiplex PCR; the TCRdb copy retains only in-frame clones and omits some. The table has tens of thousands of clones, less than 90% seen once; the top ten hold under 1.3%. The input for sequencing was unsorted PBMCs, taken 2 years after starting antiretroviral therapy. The receptors stem from a man in his fifties with HIV.

The CDR3 DNA is TGTGCCAGCTCTCCGGGGGGGCCCTATCAGCCCCAGCATTTT. It encodes CASSPGGPYQPQHF. V usage is TRBV18 and J usage is TRBJ1-5, with D tentatively TRBD1 (6 bases). CDR1 KGHSH and CDR2 LQKENI come from the germline V gene. The CDR3 consists of 14 residues. V gave up 6 bases and J gave up 5 bases, with 14 bases separating them.

This chain joins TRBV7-2 and TRBJ2-7, with 9 nucleotides matching TRBD1. Germline V gene sequence: CDR1 SGHTA, CDR2 FQGNSA. The CDR3 is 16 amino acids. The V gene end was trimmed by 4 bases and the J gene end by 5 bases; junction bases not matched to a gene: 12. CDR3 DNA sequence: TGTGCCAGCAGCTGGACTACCGGGACAGGGATCCACGAGCAGTACTTC. It specifies CASSWTTGTGIHEQYF.

This chain joins TRBV6-5 and TRBJ1-6; a possible D gene is TRBD1 (5 bases). Germline loops: CDR1 MNHEY, CDR2 SVGAGI. The germline V and J ends were trimmed by 4 bases and 14 bases, with 18 bases remaining between them. This CDR3 contains 14 residues. DNA of the CDR3: TGTGCCAGCAGTTTGTCGGGACCCACTGGGACCCTCCACTTT. Amino acid sequence: CASSLSGPTGTLHF.

The chain recombines TRBV6-4 with TRBJ2-7; 10 bases line up with TRBD2. Germline CDR1 and CDR2: MRHNA and SNTAGT. The CDR3 spans 15 residues. Trimming at V came to 2 bases and at J to 5 bases, leaving 6 bases not matched to a gene. As DNA, the CDR3 is TGTGCCAGCAGTGACCAGCGGGAGGGCCCCGACGAGCAGTACTTC. As protein: CASSDQREGPDEQYF.

The CDR3 spells CASSQRRGTSPLHF. In DNA form, the CDR3 reads TGTGCCAGCAGCCAGCGTCGTGGGACCTCACCCCTCCACTTT. This chain joins TRBV6-6 and TRBJ1-6, with D maybe TRBD1 (5 bases). The CDR3 loop spans 14 amino acids. Germline V gives CDR1 MNHNY, CDR2 SVGAGI (reference sequence). V lost 6 bases and J 10 bases, leaving 16 bases between the germline ends.

The V gene is TRBV5-6, the J gene TRBJ1-4, with D unclear. CDR3 length equals 16 residues. The germline V gene has CDR1 SGHDT and CDR2 YYEEEE. V gave up 0 bases and J gave up 3 bases, with 12 bases separating them. In DNA form, the CDR3 reads TGTGCCAGCAGCTTGGAATACGCAACACCTAATGAAAAACTGTTTTTT. Protein: CASSLEYATPNEKLFF.

CDR3 sequence (DNA): TGTGCCAGTAGTCGGACGGTCCAAGAGACCCAGTACTTC. This sequence encodes CASSRTVQETQYF. The chain recombines TRBV19 with TRBJ2-5; D not resolved. Germline V gene sequence: CDR1 LNHDA, CDR2 SQIVND (reference sequence). The CDR3 is 13 residues long. Trimming stripped 5 bases from V and 1 base from J, with 8 bases between.

The rearrangement links TRBV5-4 to TRBJ1-1, with D possibly TRBD1 on 6 matching bases. Trimming left V 4 bases short and J 0 bases short, with 16 bases between. The germline V gene has CDR1 SGHNT and CDR2 YYREEE (reference sequence). This CDR3 comprises 16 residues. CDR3 amino acids: CASSAEQGPMNTEAFF. The CDR3 DNA is TGTGCCAGCAGCGCCGAACAGGGCCCTATGAACACTGAAGCTTTCTTT.

V gene TRBV2 combines with J gene TRBJ2-2; D possibly corresponds to TRBD2 (6 bases). Germline V gene data show CDR1 as SNHLY and CDR2 as FYNNEI. CDR3 length equals 13 residues. Trimming cost V 4 bases and J 5 bases, with 8 bases left between them. This CDR3 is CASSVGGTGELFF. The CDR3 DNA reads TGTGCCAGCAGTGTAGGAGGGACCGGGGAGCTGTTTTTT.

The chain joins TRBV6-1 to TRBJ2-7, with a tentative D call TRBD1 (6 bases). This CDR3 region has 12 residues. With 2 bases removed from V and 9 bases from J, the gap between germline ends came to 11 bases. CDR1 is MNHNS and CDR2 is SASEGT in the germline V gene. The CDR3 DNA sequence: TGTGCCAGCAGTGAACGTCAGGGGATGCAGTACTTC. The encoded protein is CASSERQGMQYF.